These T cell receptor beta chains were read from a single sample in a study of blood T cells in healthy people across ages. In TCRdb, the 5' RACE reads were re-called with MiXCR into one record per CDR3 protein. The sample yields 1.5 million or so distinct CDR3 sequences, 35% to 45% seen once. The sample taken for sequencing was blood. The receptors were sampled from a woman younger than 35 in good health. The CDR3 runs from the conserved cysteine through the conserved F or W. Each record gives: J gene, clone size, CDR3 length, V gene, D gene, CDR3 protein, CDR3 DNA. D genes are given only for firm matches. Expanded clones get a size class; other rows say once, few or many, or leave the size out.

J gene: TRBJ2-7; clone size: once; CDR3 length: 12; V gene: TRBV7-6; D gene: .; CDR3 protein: CASSSRHVEQYF; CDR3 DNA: TGTGCCAGCAGCTCTCGACACGTTGAGCAGTACTTC
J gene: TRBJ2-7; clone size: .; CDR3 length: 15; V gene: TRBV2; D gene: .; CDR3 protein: CASKANRDRSYEQYF; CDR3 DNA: TGTGCCAGCAAAGCCAACCGGGACCGCTCCTACGAGCAGTACTTC
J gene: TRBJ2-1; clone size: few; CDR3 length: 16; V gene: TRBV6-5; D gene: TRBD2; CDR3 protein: CASRREGGRSYNEQFF; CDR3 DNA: TGTGCCAGCAGGCGGGAGGGGGGGCGATCCTACAATGAGCAGTTCTTC
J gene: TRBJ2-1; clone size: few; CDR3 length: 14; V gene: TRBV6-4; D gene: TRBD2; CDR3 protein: CASSDGRGGNEQFF; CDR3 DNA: TGTGCCAGCAGTGACGGGCGCGGGGGAAATGAGCAGTTCTTC
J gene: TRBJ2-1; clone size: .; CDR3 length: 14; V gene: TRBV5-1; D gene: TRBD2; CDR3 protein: CASSFRTRICEQFF; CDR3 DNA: TGCGCCAGCAGCTTCCGGACTAGAATATGTGAGCAGTTCTTC
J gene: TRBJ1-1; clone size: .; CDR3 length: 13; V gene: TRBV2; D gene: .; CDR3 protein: CAFNRGLNTEAFF; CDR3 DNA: TGTGCCTTTAACAGAGGCCTTAACACTGAAGCTTTCTTT
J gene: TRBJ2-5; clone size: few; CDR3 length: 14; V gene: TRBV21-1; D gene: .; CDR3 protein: CASSKAKEQETQYF; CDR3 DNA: TGTGCCAGCAGCAAAGCCAAAGAGCAAGAGACCCAGTACTTC
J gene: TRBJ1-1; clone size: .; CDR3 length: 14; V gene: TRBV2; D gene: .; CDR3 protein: CASAGPTRTTEAFF; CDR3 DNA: TGTGCCAGCGCGGGACCGACCCGGACCACTGAAGCTTTCTTT
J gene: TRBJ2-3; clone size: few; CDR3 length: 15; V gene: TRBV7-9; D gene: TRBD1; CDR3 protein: CARAALDRETDTQYF; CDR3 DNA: TGTGCCAGGGCGGCCCTGGACAGGGAAACAGATACGCAGTATTTT
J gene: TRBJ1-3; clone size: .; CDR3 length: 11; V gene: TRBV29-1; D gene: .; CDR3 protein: CSVDSGNTIYF; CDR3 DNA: TGCAGCGTGGACAGTGGAAACACCATATATTTT
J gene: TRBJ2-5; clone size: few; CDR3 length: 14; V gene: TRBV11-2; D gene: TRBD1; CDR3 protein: CASSLDPGDRVWYF; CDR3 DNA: TGTGCCAGCAGCTTAGATCCGGGGGACAGGGTTTGGTACTTC
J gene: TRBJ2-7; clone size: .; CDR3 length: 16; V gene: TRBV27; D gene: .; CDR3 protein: CASSLLSASSSYEQYF; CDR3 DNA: TGTGCCAGCAGTTTGTTGAGCGCAAGCTCCTCCTACGAGCAGTACTTC
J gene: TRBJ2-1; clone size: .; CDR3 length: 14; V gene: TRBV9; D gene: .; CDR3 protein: CASSTGPSLNEQFF; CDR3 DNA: TGTGCCAGCAGCACGGGGCCGAGCCTCAATGAGCAGTTCTTC
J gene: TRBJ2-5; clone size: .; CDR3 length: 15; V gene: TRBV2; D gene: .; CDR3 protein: CASSATGTEQETQYF; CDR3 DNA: TGTGCCAGCAGCGCAACCGGGACCGAACAAGAGACCCAGTACTTC
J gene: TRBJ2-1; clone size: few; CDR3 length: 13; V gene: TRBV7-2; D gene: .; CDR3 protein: CASSLAINNEQFF; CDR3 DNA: TGTGCCAGCAGCTTAGCGATTAACAATGAGCAGTTCTTC
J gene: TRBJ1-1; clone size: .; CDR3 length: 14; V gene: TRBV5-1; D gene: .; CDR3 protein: CASSFTGFNTEAFF; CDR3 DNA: TGCGCCAGCAGCTTTACAGGATTCAACACTGAAGCTTTCTTT
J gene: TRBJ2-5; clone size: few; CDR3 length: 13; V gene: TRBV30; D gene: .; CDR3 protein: CAWSSGFQETQYF; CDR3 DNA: TGTGCCTGGAGTTCGGGGTTCCAAGAGACCCAGTACTTC
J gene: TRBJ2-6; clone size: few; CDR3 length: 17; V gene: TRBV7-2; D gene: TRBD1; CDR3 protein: CASSLAGGSSGANVLTF; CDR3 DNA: TGTGCCAGCAGCTTAGCAGGGGGCAGCTCTGGGGCCAACGTCCTGACTTTC
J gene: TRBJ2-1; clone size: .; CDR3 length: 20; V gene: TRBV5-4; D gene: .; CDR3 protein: CASSPGVGGATSSSYNEQFF; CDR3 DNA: TGTGCCAGCAGCCCGGGGGTTGGGGGGGCTACCTCTAGCTCCTACAATGAGCAGTTCTTC
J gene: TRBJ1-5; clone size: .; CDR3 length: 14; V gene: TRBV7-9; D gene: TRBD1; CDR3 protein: CASSLVGQDQPQHF; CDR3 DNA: TGTGCCAGCAGCTTAGTTGGACAGGATCAGCCCCAGCATTTT
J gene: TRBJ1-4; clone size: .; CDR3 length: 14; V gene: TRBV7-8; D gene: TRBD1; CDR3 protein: CASSLLQGAQKLFF; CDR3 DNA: TGTGCCAGCAGCTTATTACAGGGGGCCCAAAAACTGTTTTTT
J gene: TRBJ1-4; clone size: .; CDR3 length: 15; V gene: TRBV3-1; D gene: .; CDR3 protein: CASSQDGRAGEKLFF; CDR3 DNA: TGTGCCAGCAGCCAAGACGGCAGGGCAGGTGAAAAACTGTTTTTT
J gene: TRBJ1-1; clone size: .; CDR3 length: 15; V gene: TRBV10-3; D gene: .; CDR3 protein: CAISEIQLSSTEAFF; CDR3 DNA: TGTGCCATCAGTGAAATCCAATTGAGTAGCACTGAAGCTTTCTTT
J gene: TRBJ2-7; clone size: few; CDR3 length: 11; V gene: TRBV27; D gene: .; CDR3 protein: CASSSPYERYF; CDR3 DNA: TGTGCCAGCAGTAGCCCCTACGAGCGGTACTTC
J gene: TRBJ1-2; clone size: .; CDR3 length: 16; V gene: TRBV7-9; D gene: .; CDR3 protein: CASSLGRGDPNYGYTF; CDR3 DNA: TGTGCCAGCAGCTTGGGCAGGGGCGACCCTAACTATGGCTACACCTTC
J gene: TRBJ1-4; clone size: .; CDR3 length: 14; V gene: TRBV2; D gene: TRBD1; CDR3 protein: CASDPGQGNEKLFF; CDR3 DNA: TGTGCCAGCGATCCGGGACAGGGAAATGAAAAACTGTTTTTT